A single sample gave rise to the 20 T cell receptor beta chains below, sequenced in a study of T cells in Graves' hyperthyroidism and ophthalmopathy (dated by TCRdb to about 2019). The library was made by multiplex PCR. Sequenced using an Illumina HiSeq 2000. Amplification of TCR beta CDR3 regions was carried out from RNA transcripts. The TCR CDR3 was subjected to a first round of RT-PCR using the HTBI primer set and the Qiagen OneStep RT-PCR kit. TCRdb ran its own pipeline on the public reads, namely fastp trimming at Q25 and MiXCR clone calling, and kept in-frame beta chains. Every entry covers one CDR3 protein and lists the most common genes and DNA from its rows. The sample table records about 270,000 distinct CDR3 sequences; less than 30% of these occur just once. Clones ranked in the top ten supply approximately 25% of the sample. What was sequenced was blood. These receptors all come from a man between 35 and 55 years old with Graves' hyperthyroidism that later progressed to Graves' ophthalmopathy.

This clonotype occurred a few times. The CDR3 DNA sequence: TGCGCCAGCAGCGCATCGGACGGCCCCTATGGCTACACCTTC. This translates into CASSASDGPYGYTF. The genes are TRBV5-1 and TRBJ1-2; D is unresolved. The germline gives CDR1 SGHRS, CDR2 YFSETQ. V was clipped by 4 bases and J by 4 bases, with 14 bases between them. The CDR3 is 14 amino acids.

The V call is TRBV20-1, the J call TRBJ2-5; perhaps TRBD1 as D (6 bases). V lost 3 bases and J 4 bases, leaving 12 bases between the germline ends. The CDR3 runs to 13 residues. Looked up from germline, CDR1 is DFQATT and CDR2 is SNEGSKA (reference sequence). The CDR3 DNA is TGCAGTGCTAGTACAGGGTATCGAGAGACCCAGTACTTC. This codes for CSASTGYRETQYF.

This clonotype was counted many times. This sequence joins TRBV12-3 or TRBV12-4 and TRBJ2-7; 8 bases line up with TRBD2. The CDR3 has 15 residues. V shed 6 bases and J 6 bases; nucleotides not matched to a gene: 13. The DNA of the CDR3 is TGTGCCAGCAGACCTCCGGGACTAGTGGGAGTCGAGCAGTACTTC. This gives the protein CASRPPGLVGVEQYF.

This clonotype was observed at least ten times. The chain is built from TRBV12-3 or TRBV12-4 and TRBJ1-5; unclear D gene. The CDR3 has 13 amino acids. V shed 0 bases and J shed 4 bases, with 4 bases lying between them. The CDR3 here is CASSLAKNQPQHF. DNA for the CDR3: TGTGCCAGCAGTTTAGCAAAGAATCAGCCCCAGCATTTT.

This clonotype has ten or more counts. V gene TRBV2 combines with J gene TRBJ2-7, with D possibly being TRBD1 (6 bases). From germline, CDR1 is SNHLY and CDR2 FYNNEI. This CDR3 has 13 residues. Trimming removed 3 bases at V and 6 bases at J, with 12 bases between. The CDR3 coding sequence is TGTGCCAGCAGTGAGCTGGTCAGGGGCGAGCAGTACTTC. Protein: CASSELVRGEQYF.

This clonotype was detected ten times or more. J is TRBJ2-7 and V is TRBV10-1; D may be TRBD1 (5 bases). This CDR3 has 14 residues. CDR1 and CDR2 from the germline V gene are WNHNN and SYGVQD (reference sequence). V gave up 3 bases and J gave up 3 bases, with 12 bases separating them. The CDR3, as DNA: TGCGCCAGCAGTGAAAAGGGGATAAACTACGAGCAGTACTTC. Protein sequence: CASSEKGINYEQYF.

This clonotype has a count of ten or more. This chain connects TRBV27 to TRBJ1-1; the match to TRBD1 covers 8 bases. Germline CDR1 reads MNHEY; CDR2 reads SMNVEV (reference sequence). This CDR3 comprises 16 residues. The V and J ends lost 5 bases and 6 bases, in that order; junction bases with no gene match: 14. CDR3 nucleotides: TGTGCCAGCAGTGAGTGGACAGGGAGGGTACGGGCTGAAGCTTTCTTT. It specifies CASSEWTGRVRAEAFF.

This clonotype was observed a handful of times. This sequence joins TRBV6-1 and TRBJ2-2; a weak D match, TRBD2 (6 bases). This CDR3 contains 14 residues. Germline V CDR1 and CDR2: MNHNS, SASEGT. Trimming stripped 8 bases from V and 0 bases from J, with 10 bases between. The CDR3, as DNA: TGTGCCAGCGGGGGGTCTCCGAACACCGGGGAGCTGTTTTTT. It is translated as CASGGSPNTGELFF.

This clonotype was picked up one time. V usage is TRBV10-3 and J usage is TRBJ2-7; 7 nucleotides match TRBD1. From germline, CDR1 is ENHRY and CDR2 SYGVKD. The ends lost 4 bases at V and 2 bases at J; junction bases unmatched: 8. The CDR3 is 15 amino acids. The CDR3 here is CAISAERTGPYEQYF. As DNA, the CDR3 is TGTGCCATCAGTGCCGAGAGGACAGGTCCCTACGAGCAGTACTTC.

The chain employs TRBV20-1 and TRBJ2-7; 11 nucleotides agree with TRBD2. Germline V gene lookup returns CDR1 DFQATT and CDR2 SNEGSKA (reference sequence). CDR3 length equals 15 residues. V was clipped by 0 bases and J by 3 bases; unmatched bases: 4. This CDR3 is CSAREQGLADYEQYF. The CDR3 DNA reads as TGCAGTGCTAGAGAACAGGGACTAGCGGACTACGAGCAGTACTTC.

Many counts were recorded for this clonotype. The rearrangement links TRBV5-5 to TRBJ1-1, with 7 bases fitting TRBD1. Losses at the gene ends were 4 bases for V and 4 bases for J; bases not matched to a gene: 4. Germline CDR1 and CDR2: SGHKS and YYEKEE (reference sequence). This CDR3 is 13 amino acids long. The CDR3: CASSPPGGTEAFF. In DNA form, the CDR3 reads TGTGCCAGCAGCCCCCCAGGGGGCACTGAAGCTTTCTTT.

In this sample, this clonotype turned up many times. The V and J genes are TRBV6-2 or TRBV6-3 and TRBJ1-2; D is unclear. The germline CDR1 and CDR2 sequences are MNHEY and SVGEGT. Deletions cut 3 bases from V and 1 base from J, with 3 bases between. CDR3 length equals 12 residues. CDR3 DNA sequence: TGTGCCAGCAGTTATCTTAACTATGGCTACACCTTC. It yields the protein CASSYLNYGYTF.

This clonotype was counted at least ten times. This rearrangement joins TRBV5-1 to TRBJ2-7; possible D gene TRBD2, 5 bases. In germline, CDR1 is SGHRS, CDR2 YFSETQ. There are 14 residues in the CDR3. V was pared by 5 bases and J by 1 base, with 13 bases between. The CDR3 sequence: CASSQDGKSYEQYF. The CDR3 nucleotides read TGCGCCAGCAGTCAAGACGGGAAATCCTACGAGCAGTACTTC.

This chain connects TRBV28 to TRBJ2-7; no definite D call. Between the trimmed V and J ends, which lost 5 bases and 4 bases, there was a span of 15 bases. CDR3 length equals 14 residues. From germline, CDR1 is MDHEN and CDR2 SYDVKM. The CDR3 is CASSSQDGTYEQYF. The DNA of the CDR3 is TGTGCCAGCAGTAGTCAGGACGGAACATACGAGCAGTACTTC.

This clonotype turned up a few times. The chain joins TRBV19 to TRBJ2-5; a weak D match, TRBD1 (5 bases). V lost 3 bases and J lost 2, with 13 bases in between. The CDR3 length is 15 residues. Germline V gives CDR1 LNHDA, CDR2 SQIVND (reference sequence). The CDR3 sequence: CASSMVGRGQETQYF. The CDR3 nucleotides are TGTGCCAGTAGTATGGTAGGAAGGGGACAAGAGACCCAGTACTTC. Variable domain in full (rest from reference TRBV19 and TRBJ2-5): DGGITQSPKYLFRKEGQNVTLSCEQNLNHDAMYWYRQDPGQGLRLIYYSQIVNDFQKGDIAEGYSVSREKKESFPLTVTSAQKNPTAFYLCASSMVGRGQETQYFGPGTRLLVL.

This chain joins TRBV6-2 or TRBV6-3 and TRBJ2-7; tentative D call: TRBD1 (6 bases). The germline V and J ends were trimmed by 6 bases and 7 bases, with 22 bases remaining between them. The CDR3 extends over 15 amino acids. Germline CDR1 MNHEY, CDR2 SVGEGT. In DNA, the CDR3 is TGTGCCAGCAGCTATAGAACAGGGAACCGTGGGGAGCAGTACTTC. As protein: CASSYRTGNRGEQYF.

This clonotype was picked up many times. V and J are TRBV4-2 and TRBJ2-7; D ambiguous. The CDR3 spans 15 residues. CDR1 and CDR2 from the germline V gene are LGHNA and YNFKEQ. Trimming shortened V by 4 bases and J by 2 bases, and 15 bases separated the two germline ends. The CDR3 DNA reads TGTGCCAGCAGCCTAGACCCGGACCCTCCCTACGAGCAGTACTTC. Protein: CASSLDPDPPYEQYF.

The CDR3 region has the DNA TGTGCCAGCAGACCGGGACAGGACGCTAACTATGGCTACACCTTC. Translated: CASRPGQDANYGYTF. The chain combines TRBV6-4 with TRBJ1-2; 8 bases are shared with TRBD1. CDR3 length: 15 amino acids. Germline CDR1 and CDR2: MRHNA and SNTAGT. With V trimmed by 6 bases and J by 0 bases, 6 bases remained unmatched.

The chain employs TRBV12-3 or TRBV12-4 and TRBJ1-2; possible D gene TRBD1, 6 bases. The CDR3 has 14 amino acids. Trimming pared 3 bases from V and 8 bases from J, leaving 16 bases between. The CDR3 DNA is TGTGCCAGCAGTTTCCTGAGACAGGTGCAGGGCTACACCTTC. This encodes CASSFLRQVQGYTF.

This clonotype was seen at least ten times. The rearrangement links TRBV19 to TRBJ1-1; D is unresolved. Germline V gene sequence: CDR1 LNHDA, CDR2 SQIVND (reference sequence). Trimming took off 0 bases at V and 2 bases at J, with 7 bases between the two ends. The CDR3 runs to 14 residues. CDR3 sequence (DNA): TGTGCCAGTAGTATAGACCTAGTCAACACTGAAGCTTTCTTT. Translated: CASSIDLVNTEAFF.